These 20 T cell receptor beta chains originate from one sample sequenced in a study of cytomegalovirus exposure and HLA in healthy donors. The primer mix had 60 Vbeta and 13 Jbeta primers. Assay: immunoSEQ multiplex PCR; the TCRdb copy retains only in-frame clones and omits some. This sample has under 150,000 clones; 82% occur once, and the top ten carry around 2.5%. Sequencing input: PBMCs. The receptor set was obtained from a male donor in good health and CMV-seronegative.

In DNA, the CDR3 is TGTGCCATCAGTGACCCAACCCAGGGGACCGGGGAGCTGTTTTTT. This encodes CAISDPTQGTGELFF. This chain uses TRBV10-3 with TRBJ2-2; D is perhaps TRBD1 (6 bases). CDR3 length: 15 residues. V was clipped by 3 bases and J by 5 bases, with 13 bases between them. Germline V CDR1 and CDR2: ENHRY, SYGVKD.

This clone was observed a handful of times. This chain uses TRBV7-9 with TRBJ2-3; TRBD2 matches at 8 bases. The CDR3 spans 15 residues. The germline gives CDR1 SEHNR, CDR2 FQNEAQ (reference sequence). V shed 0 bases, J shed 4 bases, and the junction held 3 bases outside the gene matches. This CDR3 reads CASSLAAGGADTQYF. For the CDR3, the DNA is TGTGCCAGCAGCTTAGCGGCGGGAGGAGCAGATACGCAGTATTTT.

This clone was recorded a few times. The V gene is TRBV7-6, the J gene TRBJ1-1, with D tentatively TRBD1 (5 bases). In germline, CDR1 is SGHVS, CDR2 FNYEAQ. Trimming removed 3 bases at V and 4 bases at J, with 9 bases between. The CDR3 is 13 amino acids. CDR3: CASSFTGGTEAFF. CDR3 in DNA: TGTGCCAGCAGCTTCACGGGGGGCACTGAAGCTTTCTTT.

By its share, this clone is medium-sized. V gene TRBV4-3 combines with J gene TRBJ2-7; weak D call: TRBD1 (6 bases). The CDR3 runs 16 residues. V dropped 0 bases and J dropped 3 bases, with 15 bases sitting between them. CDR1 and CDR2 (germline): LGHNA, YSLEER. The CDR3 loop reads CASSQDPPGAGYEQYF. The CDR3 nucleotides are TGCGCCAGCAGCCAAGACCCCCCAGGGGCCGGCTACGAGCAGTACTTC.

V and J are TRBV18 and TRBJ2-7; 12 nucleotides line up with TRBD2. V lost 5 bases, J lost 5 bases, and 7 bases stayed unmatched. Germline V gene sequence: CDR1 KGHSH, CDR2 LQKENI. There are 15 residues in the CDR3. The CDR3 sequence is CASSTRLAGADEQYF. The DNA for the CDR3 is TGTGCCAGCTCAACTAGACTAGCGGGAGCTGACGAGCAGTACTTC.

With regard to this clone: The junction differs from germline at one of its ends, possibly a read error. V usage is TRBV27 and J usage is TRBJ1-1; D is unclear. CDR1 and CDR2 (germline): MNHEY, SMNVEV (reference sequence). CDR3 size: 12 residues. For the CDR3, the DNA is TGTGCCAGCAGTCCTAGAGGCACTGAAGTTTTCTTT. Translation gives CASSPRGTEVFF.

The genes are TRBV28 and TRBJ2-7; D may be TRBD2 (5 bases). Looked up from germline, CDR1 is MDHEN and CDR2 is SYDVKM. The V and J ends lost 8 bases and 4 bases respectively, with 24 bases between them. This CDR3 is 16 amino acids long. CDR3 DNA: TGTGCCAGCCCCTTTAGTAGTTGGCAGGACTTTTACGAGCAGTACTTC. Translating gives CASPFSSWQDFYEQYF.

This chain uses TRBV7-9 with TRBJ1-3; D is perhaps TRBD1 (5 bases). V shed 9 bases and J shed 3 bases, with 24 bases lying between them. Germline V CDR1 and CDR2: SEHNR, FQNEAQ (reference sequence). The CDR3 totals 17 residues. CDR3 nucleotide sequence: TGTGCCAGGGGGGGAGATATAGCCGCCGAGTATGGAAACACCATATATTTT. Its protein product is CARGGDIAAEYGNTIYF.

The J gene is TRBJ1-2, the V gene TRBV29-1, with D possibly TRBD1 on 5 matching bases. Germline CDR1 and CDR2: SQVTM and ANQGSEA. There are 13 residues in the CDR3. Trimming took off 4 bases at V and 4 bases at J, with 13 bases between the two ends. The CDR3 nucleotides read TGCAGCGTTGTGGGGCTTCGTGGCTATGGCTACACCTTC. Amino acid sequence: CSVVGLRGYGYTF.

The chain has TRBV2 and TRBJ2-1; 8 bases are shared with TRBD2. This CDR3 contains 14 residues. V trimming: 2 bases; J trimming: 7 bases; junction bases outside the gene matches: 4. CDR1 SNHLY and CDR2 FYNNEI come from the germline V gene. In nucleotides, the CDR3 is TGTGCCAGCAGTGAAAGCGGGAGCTTTAATGAGCAGTTCTTC. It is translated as CASSESGSFNEQFF.

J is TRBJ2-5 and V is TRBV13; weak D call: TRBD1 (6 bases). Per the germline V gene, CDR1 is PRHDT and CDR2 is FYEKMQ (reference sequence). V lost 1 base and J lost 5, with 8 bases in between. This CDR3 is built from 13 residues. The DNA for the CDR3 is TGTGCCAGCAGCTTAGACAGGGAGGAGACCCAGTACTTC. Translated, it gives CASSLDREETQYF.

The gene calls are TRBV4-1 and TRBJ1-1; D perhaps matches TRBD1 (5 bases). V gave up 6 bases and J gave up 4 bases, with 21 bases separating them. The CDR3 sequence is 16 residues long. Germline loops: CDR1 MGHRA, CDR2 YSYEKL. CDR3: CASRPTAGLLRTEAFF. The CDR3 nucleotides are TGCGCCAGCAGACCGACAGCTGGCCTGTTACGCACTGAAGCTTTCTTT.

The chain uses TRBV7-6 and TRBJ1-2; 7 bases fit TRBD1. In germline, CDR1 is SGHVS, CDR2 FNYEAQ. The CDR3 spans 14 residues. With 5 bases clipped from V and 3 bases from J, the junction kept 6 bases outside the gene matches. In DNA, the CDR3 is TGTGCCAGCAGCCCCATGGGACAGTACTATGGCTACACCTTC. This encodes CASSPMGQYYGYTF.

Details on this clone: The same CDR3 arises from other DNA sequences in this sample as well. DNA for the CDR3: TGCAGTGCTTCGAGATCCTACGAGCAGTACTTC. This codes for CSASRSYEQYF. J is TRBJ2-7 and V is TRBV20-1, with unresolved D. The germline V gene has CDR1 DFQATT and CDR2 SNEGSKA (reference sequence). CDR3 length: 11 amino acids. Trimming cost V 5 bases and J 1 base, with 6 bases left between them.

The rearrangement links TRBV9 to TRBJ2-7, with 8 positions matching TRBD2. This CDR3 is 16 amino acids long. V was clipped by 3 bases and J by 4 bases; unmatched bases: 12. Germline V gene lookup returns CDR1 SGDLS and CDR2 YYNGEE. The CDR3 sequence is CASSDGIGGGSYEQYF. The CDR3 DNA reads TGTGCCAGCAGCGACGGTATCGGGGGGGGAAGTTACGAGCAGTACTTC.

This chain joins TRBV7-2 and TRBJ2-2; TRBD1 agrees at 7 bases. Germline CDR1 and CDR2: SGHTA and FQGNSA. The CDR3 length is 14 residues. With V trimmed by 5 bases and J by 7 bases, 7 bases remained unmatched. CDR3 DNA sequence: TGTGCCAGCAGCACCCGACAGGGTGGCGGGGAGCTGTTTTTT. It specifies CASSTRQGGGELFF.

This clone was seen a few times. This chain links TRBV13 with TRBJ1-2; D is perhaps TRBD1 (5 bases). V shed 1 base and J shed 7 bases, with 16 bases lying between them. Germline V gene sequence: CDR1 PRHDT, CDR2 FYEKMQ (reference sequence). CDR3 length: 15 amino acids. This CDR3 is CASSLAPGSARGYTF. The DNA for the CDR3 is TGTGCCAGCAGCTTAGCCCCAGGGTCCGCTCGTGGCTACACCTTC. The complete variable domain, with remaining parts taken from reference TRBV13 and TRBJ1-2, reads AAGVIQSPRHLIKEKRETATLKCYPIPRHDTVYWYQQGPGQDPQFLISFYEKMQSDKGSIPDRFSAQQFSDYHSELNMSSLELGDSALYFCASSLAPGSARGYTFGSGTRLTVV.

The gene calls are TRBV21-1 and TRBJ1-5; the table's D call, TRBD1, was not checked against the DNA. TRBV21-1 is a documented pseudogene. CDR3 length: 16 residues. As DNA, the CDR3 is TGTGCCAGCAGCAAAGTGTTTTCAGGGATCAATCAGCCCCAGCATTTT. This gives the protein CASSKVFSGINQPQHF.

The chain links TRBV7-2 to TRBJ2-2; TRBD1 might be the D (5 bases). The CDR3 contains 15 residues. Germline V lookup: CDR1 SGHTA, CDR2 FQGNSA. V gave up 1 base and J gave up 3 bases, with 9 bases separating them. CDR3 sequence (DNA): TGTGCCAGCAGCTTAGGACAGCCATACACCGGGGAGCTGTTTTTT. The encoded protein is CASSLGQPYTGELFF.

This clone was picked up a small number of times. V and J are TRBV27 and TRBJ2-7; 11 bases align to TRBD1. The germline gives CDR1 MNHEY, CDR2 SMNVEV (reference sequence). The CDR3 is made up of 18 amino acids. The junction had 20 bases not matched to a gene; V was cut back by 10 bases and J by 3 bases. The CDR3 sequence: CATLGGQGAGPQLYEQYF. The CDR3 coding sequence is TGTGCCACCCTGGGCGGACAGGGGGCCGGACCACAACTCTACGAGCAGTACTTC.